The clone carrying this T cell receptor (beta chain) was counted only a few times. The authors prepared the TCRbeta library with unique molecular identifiers. A single record per CDR3 protein comes from TCRdb applying MiXCR to the PCR reads. The sample has some 400,000 distinct CDR3 sequences, about a fifth seen once; the top ten hold 3% to 4%. This record belongs to a study of T-cell reconstitution after alpha-beta-depleted transplantation in children. Trimming removed 4 bases at V and 2 bases at J, with 15 bases between. CDR1 is ENHRY and CDR2 is SYGVKD in the germline V gene. This CDR3 is built from 16 residues.

The V gene is TRBV10-3, the J gene TRBJ1-5, with D maybe TRBD1 (5 bases). The clonotype originates from a human donor who donated a stem cell graft to a child with acute myeloid leukemia. The starting material was PBMCs from the stem cell graft donor, obtained from the stem cell graft. The CDR3 bases are TGTGCCATCAGTGTTGGAATGGGGGAAGGCAATCAGCCCCAGCATTTT. It is translated as CAISVGMGEGNQPQHF.